A selection of T cell receptor beta chains follows, all from one sample in a study of CD8+CD57+ T cells in acquired aplastic anemia. TCRdb independently ran MiXCR on the reads; one entry per CDR3 protein. The table lists a few hundred thousand distinct CDR3 sequences, approximately 80% of them singletons. The sequenced sample consisted of sorted CD4+, CD8+, or CD8+CD57+ T cells (not recorded which) from PBMCs. The source of these receptors is a human donor with aplastic anemia. Each CDR3 is given with its conserved first and last residue. The order of the fields is clone size, V gene, D gene, J gene, CDR3 protein, CDR3 DNA. A D gene is named only where the DNA matches it firmly. Clone size, where shown, is once, few, many, or a class for clones that have expanded.

>-|TRBV7-2|-|TRBJ1-2
CASSYEREALDEQYTF
TGTGCCAGCAGTTACGAGAGGGAGGCGCTCGATGAGCAGTACACCTTC
>-|TRBV29-1|-|TRBJ2-1
CSVTGTEQFF
TGCAGCGTTACCGGGACAGAGCAGTTCTTC
>-|TRBV7-9|-|TRBJ2-3
CASSLPGSADTEYF
TGTGCCAGCAGCTTACCAGGAAGCGCCGATACCGAGTATTTT
>-|TRBV7-8|TRBD1|TRBJ1-2
CASSSPDRGDTHGYTF
TGTGCCAGCAGCTCACCGGACAGGGGCGATACCCATGGCTACACCTTC
>-|TRBV24-1|-|TRBJ2-5
CATSDFRGGETQYF
TGTGCCACCAGTGATTTTAGGGGGGGGGAGACCCAGTACTTC
>-|TRBV7-3|-|TRBJ1-2
CASTRRDKAFEYGYTF
TGTGCCAGCACCAGACGGGACAAGGCCTTTGAATATGGCTACACCTTC
>-|TRBV15|-|TRBJ1-3
CATSREQPQVSGNTIYF
TGTGCCACCAGCAGAGAGCAACCTCAGGTTTCTGGAAACACCATATATTTT
>-|TRBV7-2|-|TRBJ1-1
CASSQETLPANTEAFF
TGCGCCAGCAGCCAAGAAACGCTCCCCGCCAACACTGAAGCTTTCTTT
>-|TRBV7-7|-|TRBJ2-3
CASSLAGGWEPTSF
TGTGCTAGCAGCTTAGCTGGGGGGTGGGAGCCTACGAGCTTT
>-|TRBV7-9|-|TRBJ2-7
CASSVLEPLRSEQYF
TGTGCCAGCAGCGTGCTAGAGCCCCTGCGGAGCGAGCAGTACTTC
>-|TRBV20-1|TRBD2|TRBJ2-2
CSASWIAGGTRDEQFF
TGCAGTGCTAGCTGGATAGCGGGGGGGACACGGGATGAGCAGTTTTTT
>-|TRBV11-3|-|TRBJ1-5
CASSLALTQPQHF
TGTGCCAGCAGCTTAGCACTGACTCAGCCCCAGCATTTT
>-|TRBV20-1|-|TRBJ2-5
CSARDRDKGEETQYF
TGCAGTGCTAGAGACAGAGACAAGGGGGAAGAGACCCAGTACTTC
>-|TRBV7-9|-|TRBJ1-2
CASSFQRSGGYGETF
TGTGCCAGCAGCTTTCAAAGAAGCGGGGGGTATGGCGAGACCTTC
>-|TRBV19|TRBD2|TRBJ2-1
CASSFPRSGGSDEQFF
TGTGCCAGTAGTTTTCCAAGAAGCGGGGGGAGCGATGAGCAGTTCTTT
>-|TRBV20-1|-|TRBJ1-3
CSAVIGGNTIYF
TGCAGCGCTGTGATAGGTGGAAACACCATATATTTT
>once|TRBV19|TRBD2|TRBJ2-7
CASSQASGTYKQYF
TGTGCCAGTAGCCAAGCCAGCGGGACCTACAAGCAGTACTTC
>-|TRBV11-3|TRBD1|TRBJ1-2
CASSLELTGRYTF
TGTGCCAGCAGCTTAGAGCTGACAGGGCGCTACACCTTC
>many|TRBV20-1|-|TRBJ1-2
CSASPDREIDYGYTF
TGCAGTGCTTCCCCCGACCGGGAGATCGACTATGGCTACACCTTC
>-|TRBV2|TRBD1|TRBJ2-3
CASGEGGTETQYF
TGTGCCAGCGGTGAAGGGGGCACAGAGACGCAGTATTTT
>-|TRBV13|TRBD2|TRBJ2-5
CATLGGAETQYF
TGTGCCACTCTCGGGGGGGCGGAGACCCAGTACTTC
>-|TRBV7-2|-|TRBJ2-3
CASSHATAPEQYVF
TGTGCCAGCAGCCACGCGACAGCTCCTGAGCAGTACGTCTTT
>few|TRBV10-3|TRBD2|TRBJ2-3
CAISASLAGSTDTQYF
TGTGCCATCAGTGCAAGCCTAGCGGGGAGCACAGATACGCAGTATTTT
>-|TRBV10-2|-|TRBJ2-7
CASSEGEDFYEQYF
TGCGCCAGCAGTGAGGGGGAGGATTTCTACGAGCAGTACTTC
>once|TRBV11-3|-|TRBJ2-3
CASSSDLIGTDTQYF
TGCGCCAGCAGCTCGGATCTGATAGGGACAGATACGCAGTATTTT
>few|TRBV15|-|TRBJ2-7
CATSSTFDSYEQYF
TGTGCCACCAGCAGTACCTTCGACTCCTACGAGCAGTACTTC
>-|TRBV7-2|TRBD2|TRBJ2-3
CASSLAGRPDVRSF
TGTGCCAGCAGCCTAGCGGGGCGTCCGGATGTACGGAGTTTT
>once|TRBV7-8|-|TRBJ1-1
CASSFHPAGNAVAFF
TGTGCCAGCAGCTTTCATCCAGCCGGGAACGCTGTTGCCTTCTTT
>-|TRBV7-9|-|TRBJ2-3
CASSLAGGPATAYF
TGTGCCAGCAGCTTAGCGGGAGGTCCCGCTACGGCGTATTTT
>-|TRBV7-8|-|TRBJ2-3
CASSLGGGPATQHYF
TGTGCCAGCAGCTTAGGAGGGGGTCCCGCTACTCAGCATTATTTT
>-|TRBV9|-|TRBJ2-1
CASRVGRGDEQFFF
-
>-|TRBV7-2|TRBD1|TRBJ2-3
CASSFHPDGTGYRTDTQYF
TGTGCCAGCAGCTTTCATCCAGACGGGACAGGGTACAGGACAGATACGCAGTATTTT
>-|TRBV15|TRBD2|TRBJ2-1
CATRTSGGKETQFF
TGTGCCACCAGGACTAGCGGCGGTAAGGAGACGCAGTTCTTC
>-|TRBV7-9|-|TRBJ1-6
CASSLEGGGYNSPLHF
TGTGCCAGCAGCTTGGAGGGGGGCGGCTATAATTCTCCCCTCCACTTT
>-|TRBV15|-|TRBJ1-1
CATSIGPTSDAEAFF
TGTGCCACCAGCATAGGCCCAACCTCAGACGCTGAAGCTTTCTTT
>-|TRBV5-1|-|TRBJ2-3
CASSAGATDTTQYF
TGTGCCAGCAGCGCTGGCGCTACAGACACTACGCAGTATTTT
>-|TRBV2|TRBD1|TRBJ1-2
CASNRGGNNYGYTF
TGTGCCAGCAATCGAGGGGGCAATAACTATGGCTACACCTTC
>-|TRBV20-1|TRBD2|TRBJ2-7
CSARDHLAGDSYEQYF
TGCAGTGCTAGAGATCATCTAGCGGGGGACTCCTACGAGCAGTACTTC
>-|TRBV4-1|-|TRBJ1-3
CASSLPQTGWGNTIYF
TGCGCCAGCAGCCTACCTCAGACAGGATGGGGAAACACCATATATTTT
>-|TRBV11-3|-|TRBJ2-1
CASSLGGRSYNEQFF
TGTGCCAGCAGCTTGGGTGGCAGGTCCTACAATGAGCAGTTCTTC
>-|TRBV15|-|TRBJ1-1
CATSGRGLSYEHYF
TGTGCCACCAGCGGCCGGGGCCTATCCTACGAACATTACTTC
>-|TRBV11-2|TRBD1|TRBJ2-3
CASRLGGAPAYQWF
TGTGCCAGCAGGTTAGGGGGCGCTCCCGCCTACCAGTGGTTC
>-|TRBV24-1|TRBD2|TRBJ2-3
CATSDPTFQREGADTQYF
TGTGCCACCAGTGATCCGACCTTTCAAAGGGAGGGAGCAGATACGCAGTATTTT
>many|TRBV3-1|-|TRBJ2-7
CASSHKPGEQYF
TGTGCCAGCAGCCACAAGCCGGGCGAGCAGTACTTC
>-|TRBV9|-|TRBJ2-3
CASSLSGSLNTEDF
TGTGCCAGCAGTTTATCAGGAAGTCTGAACACGGAGGATTTT
>few|TRBV7-8|-|TRBJ2-3
CASSLALLAVTDTQYF
TGTGCCAGCAGCTTAGCGCTGTTGGCGGTCACAGATACGCAGTATTTT
>few|TRBV10-3|-|TRBJ2-1
CAITAGHNGQFF
TGTGCCATCACCGCAGGACACAATGGGCAGTTCTTC
>-|TRBV15|-|TRBJ2-2
CASSVGQVDTGELFF
TGTGCCAGCAGCGTCGGGCAGGTGGACACCGGGGAGCTGTTTTTT
>-|TRBV7-4|-|TRBJ2-3
CASGEGLRGTQDF
TGTGCCAGCGGCGAAGGGCTTAGAGGTACGCAGGATTTT
>-|TRBV9|TRBD1|TRBJ1-1
CASSVGGQSTAKHFF
TGTGCCAGCAGCGTAGGGGGACAGAGCACAGCTAAACATTTCTTT